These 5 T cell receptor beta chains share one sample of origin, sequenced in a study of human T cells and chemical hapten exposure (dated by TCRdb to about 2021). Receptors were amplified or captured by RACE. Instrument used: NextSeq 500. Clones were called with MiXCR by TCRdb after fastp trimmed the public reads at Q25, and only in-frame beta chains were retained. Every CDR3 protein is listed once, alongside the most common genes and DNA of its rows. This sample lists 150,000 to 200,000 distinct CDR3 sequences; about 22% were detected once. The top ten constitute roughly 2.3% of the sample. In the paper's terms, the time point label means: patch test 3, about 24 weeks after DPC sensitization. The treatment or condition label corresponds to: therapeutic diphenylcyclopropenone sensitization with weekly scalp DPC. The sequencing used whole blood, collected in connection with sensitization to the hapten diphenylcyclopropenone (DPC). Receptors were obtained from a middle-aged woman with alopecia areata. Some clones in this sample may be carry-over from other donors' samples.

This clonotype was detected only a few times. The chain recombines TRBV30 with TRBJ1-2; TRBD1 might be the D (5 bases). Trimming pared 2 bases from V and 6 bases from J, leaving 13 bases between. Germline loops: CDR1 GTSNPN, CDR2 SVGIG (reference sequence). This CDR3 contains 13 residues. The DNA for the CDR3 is TGTGCCTGGAGTCCCAGGGCGAGCCATGGCTACACCTTC. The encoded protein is CAWSPRASHGYTF.

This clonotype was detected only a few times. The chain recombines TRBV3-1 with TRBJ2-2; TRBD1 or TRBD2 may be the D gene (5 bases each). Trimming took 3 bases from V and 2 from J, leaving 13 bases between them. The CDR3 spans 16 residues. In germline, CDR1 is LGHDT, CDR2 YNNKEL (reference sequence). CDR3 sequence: CASSHLGTLNTGELFF. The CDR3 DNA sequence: TGTGCCAGCAGCCACCTGGGGACCCTTAACACCGGGGAGCTGTTTTTT.

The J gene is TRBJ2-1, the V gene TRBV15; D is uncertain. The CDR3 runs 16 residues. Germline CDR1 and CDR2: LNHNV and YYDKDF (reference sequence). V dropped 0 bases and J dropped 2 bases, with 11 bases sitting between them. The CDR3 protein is CATSRDLDGAYNEQFF. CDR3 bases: TGTGCCACCAGCAGAGATTTGGACGGTGCCTACAATGAGCAGTTCTTC.

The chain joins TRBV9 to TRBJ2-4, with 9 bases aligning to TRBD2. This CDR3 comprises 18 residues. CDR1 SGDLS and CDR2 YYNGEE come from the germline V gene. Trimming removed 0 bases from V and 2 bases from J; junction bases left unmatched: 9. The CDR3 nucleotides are TGTGCCAGCAGCGTAGATAGCGGGAGTGGGTATTCCAAAAACATTCAGTACTTC. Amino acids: CASSVDSGSGYSKNIQYF.

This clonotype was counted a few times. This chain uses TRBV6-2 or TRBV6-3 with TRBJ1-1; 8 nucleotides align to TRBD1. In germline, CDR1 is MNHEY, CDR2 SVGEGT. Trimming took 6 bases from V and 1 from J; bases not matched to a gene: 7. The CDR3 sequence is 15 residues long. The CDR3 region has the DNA TGTGCCAGCAGGCCAGGGGGCAAAAAGAACACTGAAGCTTTCTTT. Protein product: CASRPGGKKNTEAFF.